The 11 T cell receptor beta chains below come from one sample, sequenced in a study of T cell responses to AZD1222 COVID-19 vaccine. Using immunoSEQ multiplex PCR, the repertoire was profiled, and TCRdb retains in-frame clones only, with some absent. The table shows about 140,000 clones, with 90% to 95% occurring only once. The material sequenced was peripheral blood, taken 28 days after the second AZD1222 dose. These receptors all stem from an adult who received the AZD1222 COVID-19 vaccine.

V usage is TRBV19 and J usage is TRBJ2-7; 8 bases fit TRBD2. The CDR3 consists of 15 residues. Germline V lookup: CDR1 LNHDA, CDR2 SQIVND (reference sequence). J gave up 1 base and V 6 bases, and 8 bases lay outside the gene matches. The CDR3 region is CASSPRRLASYEQYF. CDR3 coding DNA: TGTGCCAGTAGCCCTCGTAGACTAGCGTCCTACGAGCAGTACTTC.

The rearrangement links TRBV28 to TRBJ2-1; D perhaps matches TRBD2 (5 bases). This CDR3 is 14 amino acids long. The V end was cut by 6 bases, the J end by 12 bases, with 21 bases between. Germline loops: CDR1 MDHEN, CDR2 SYDVKM. This chain's CDR3 is CASRPTGSSGGQFF. DNA of the CDR3: TGTGCCAGCAGACCGACGGGTTCGTCTGGAGGGCAGTTCTTC.

About this clone: Within the sample, other DNA sequences also encode this same CDR3. The chain recombines TRBV27 with TRBJ2-7; the D is unclear. Germline CDR1 is MNHEY and CDR2 is SMNVEV (reference sequence). The CDR3 contains 14 residues. Trimming removed 4 bases at V and 2 bases at J, with 12 bases between. Here the CDR3 DNA reads TGTGCCAGCAGTTACAGACCAGGACCCTACGAGCAGTACTTC. Translated, it gives CASSYRPGPYEQYF.

J is TRBJ1-4 and V is TRBV6-5; 10 bases are shared with TRBD1. V lost 7 bases and J lost 11; bases outside the gene matches: 7. The CDR3 has 13 residues. Germline V gene sequence: CDR1 MNHEY, CDR2 SVGAGI. The DNA of the CDR3 is TGTGCCAGCACCCCCGGGGGACAGGGGAAACTGTTTTTT. Protein: CASTPGGQGKLFF.

CDR3 sequence reads: CATRLGTSGLGEQFF. The CDR3 region has the DNA TGTGCCACGCGTCTTGGGACTAGCGGGTTAGGTGAGCAGTTCTTC. The rearrangement uses TRBV11-3 and TRBJ2-1; 12 positions match TRBD2. This CDR3 is 15 amino acids long. Per the germline V gene, CDR1 is SGHNT and CDR2 is YENEEA. Germline trimming cut 10 bases from V and 9 bases from J; bases unmatched to any gene: 13.

The chain employs TRBV5-5 and TRBJ2-5; no definite D call. Germline CDR1 reads SGHKS; CDR2 reads YYEKEE (reference sequence). This CDR3 contains 14 residues. Trimming took off 0 bases at V and 1 base at J, with 7 bases between the two ends. The CDR3 nucleotides are TGTGCCAGCAGCTTGGGTGTCGGCCAAGAGACCCAGTACTTC. Its protein is CASSLGVGQETQYF.

The CDR3 nucleotides read TGTGCCAGCAGTTTGGGGCTATCCGGGGAGCTGTTTTTT. It is translated as CASSLGLSGELFF. The V call is TRBV28, the J call TRBJ2-2; the D gene is possibly TRBD1 (5 bases). Deletions cut 3 bases from V and 6 bases from J, with 8 bases between. Germline V gene sequence: CDR1 MDHEN, CDR2 SYDVKM. The CDR3 sequence is 13 residues long.

In nucleotides, the CDR3 is TGTGCCAGCAGCTTGCAGGGTCCTCCCGGGGAGCTGTTTTTT. Translated, it gives CASSLQGPPGELFF. The genes are TRBV5-8 and TRBJ2-2, with D possibly matching TRBD1 (5 bases). This CDR3 contains 14 residues. V was clipped by 1 base and J by 6 bases, with 10 bases between them. Germline CDR1 reads SGHTS; CDR2 reads YDEGEE.

The chain uses TRBV6-6 and TRBJ1-5; 7 positions match TRBD1. The CDR3 is 20 residues long. Germline CDR1 reads MNHNY; CDR2 reads SVGAGI (reference sequence). Trimming at V came to 5 bases and at J to 4 bases, leaving 23 bases not matched to a gene. DNA of the CDR3: TGTGCCAGCAGTCCTAGGGGGCCCAGGGACGATTTTCCTGTAAATCAGCCCCAGCATTTT. Its translation is CASSPRGPRDDFPVNQPQHF.

The chain links TRBV5-1 to TRBJ2-7, with 10 bases aligning to TRBD2. V lost 0 bases to trimming and J lost 3 bases; unmatched junction nucleotides: 12. Germline CDR1 is SGHRS and CDR2 is YFSETQ. The CDR3 runs 18 residues. The CDR3 DNA sequence: TGCGCCAGCAGCTTGGCTCCTAGCGGGGGTTCCACGGTCTACGAGCAGTACTTC. This gives the protein CASSLAPSGGSTVYEQYF.

The chain combines TRBV28 with TRBJ1-4; 9 positions agree with TRBD1. Looked up from germline, CDR1 is MDHEN and CDR2 is SYDVKM. Trimming cost V 4 bases and J 7 bases; bases outside gene matches: 7. CDR3 length: 15 residues. CDR3 in amino acids: CASSSPQGAREKLFF. As DNA, the CDR3 is TGTGCCAGCAGTTCCCCACAGGGGGCACGTGAAAAACTGTTTTTT.